This T cell receptor beta chain was documented in a study of T cell changes during pregnancy in multiple sclerosis. TCRdb keeps only in-frame clones here, not all; method: immunoSEQ multiplex PCR. The sample includes some 64,000 clones, 90% of them seen just once. Trimming left V 10 bases short and J 4 bases short, with 22 bases between. CDR1 and CDR2 from the germline V gene are SNHLY and FYNNEI. The CDR3 covers 15 residues. Here the sequenced sample was peripheral blood, taken in the second trimester of pregnancy. The rearrangement uses TRBV2 and TRBJ1-1; D may be TRBD1 (6 bases). The TCR was taken from a female donor in good health, enrolled as a control in a pregnancy study. In DNA form, the CDR3 reads TGTGCCACCGTAGTCAAAGACAGGCTGAGCACTGAAGCTTTCTTT. Its protein product is CATVVKDRLSTEAFF.